This T cell receptor beta chain appears in the sequencing data of a study of identical twins. Template switching added a universal primer site; cDNA carried unique molecular identifiers. Via MiXCR, TCRdb re-called the 5' RACE reads, giving one row per CDR3 protein. This table has under 500,000 distinct CDR3 sequences, around an eighth appearing once. The CDR3 totals 15 residues. Germline loops: CDR1 LGHDT, CDR2 YNNKEL (reference sequence). V was pared by 4 bases and J by 3 bases, with 16 bases between. To note about this clonotype: Antigen unknown.

Study observations and caveats: Cord blood beta clonotypes that were abundant carried fewer insertions, and memory repertoires showed no such trend. Monozygotic twins shared more out-of-frame TCR alpha than recombination models predicted.

The data also belong to a second study, concerning yellow fever vaccine responses in identical twins.

Specimen: CD4+ T cells sorted from blood. The rearrangement joins TRBV3-1 to TRBJ2-7; perhaps TRBD1 as D (6 bases). This receptor was identified in a woman aged 18-29 years in good health. CDR3 nucleotide sequence: TGTGCCAGCAGCCGGACGGTCCTGGACAGCTACGAGCAGTACTTC. Encoded protein: CASSRTVLDSYEQYF.